This T cell receptor (beta chain) originates from a study of Ad26.COV2.S vaccination and SARS-CoV-2 variants (dated by TCRdb to the early 2020s). Concerning the study at large: Vaccine-arm donors were drawn from COV1001, a multicentre, randomized, double-blind, placebo-controlled phase I-IIa trial of Ad26.COV2.S in healthy adults. Ad26.COV2.S was given intramuscularly at 5x10^10 or 1x10^11 viral particles, as a single shot or as two shots 56 days apart. Sequencing of the TCRbeta repertoire served to evaluate the specificity and breadth of SARS-CoV-2-reactive T cell receptors following Ad26.COV2.S vaccination. A total of around 32 samples were included in the TCR-sequenced set, comprising around 19 Ad26.COV2.S vaccine recipients, 5 placebo recipients and 8 SARS-CoV-2 convalescent individuals. Participants in the trial were split at random into five groups of five each, receiving low-dose or high-dose Ad26.COV2.S once or twice, or else placebo on both occasions. Investigators did not know the trial group allocation while performing experiments and assessing outcomes.

What the work shows at the level of the full study, not this receptor alone: The study was not powered to compare responses between vaccine doses or regimens. Comparable non-spike TCR breadth was observed between vaccine and placebo recipients, consistent with only spike being contained in the vaccine. Substantial breadth of spike-specific CD8+ and CD4+ T cell responses was reported after vaccination. Spike-specific TCR breadth was higher in Ad26.COV2.S recipients than in placebo recipients (P = 0.0014). The authors noted that total T cell responses may have been underestimated by the TCR breadth and depth analyses.

About this clone: Its antigen target is currently unknown. No base quality information exists; no much larger clone differs at one position.

According to the study, the label for this sample's treatment or condition signals: some 19 received Ad26.COV2.S at low or high dose, single or two shots; roughly 5 received placebo; per-sample allocation not given. For vaccine and placebo recipients, repertoires were sequenced using samples collected on day 63 after the first injection. Cohort 1b enrolled around 23 adults aged 18-55 years at a single site in Boston, USA, between 29 July and 7 August 2020. As a vaccine, Ad26.COV2.S was a replication-incompetent adenovirus type 26 vector that expressed a prefusion-stabilized SARS-CoV-2 spike protein derived from the original Wuhan strain. TCRbeta CDR3 regions were sequenced with the immunoSEQ Assay. After extraction, genomic DNA underwent amplification by bias-controlled multiplex PCR, followed by high-throughput sequencing. In the original analysis: To quantify the absolute abundance of every unique TCRbeta CDR3 region, sequences were collapsed and filtered. T cell fraction was estimated by normalizing TCRbeta template counts to usable DNA, with usable DNA measured through amplification of reference genes found in all nucleated cells. Repertoire TCRs were annotated as SARS-CoV-2-specific when V gene, CDR3 amino acid sequence and J gene were exactly matched to a known reactive TCR set. The reference SARS-CoV-2 TCR set was obtained from MIRA and was filtered for enrichment in COVID-19-positive ImmuneCODE repertoires, whereby public or cross-reactive TCRs were removed. Using the MIRA antigens, annotated TCRs were further analysed by specific ORF or by position within an ORF. Breadth was defined as the number of annotated unique rearrangements divided by the total number of unique productive rearrangements, and depth was defined as the summed frequency of the annotated unique rearrangements. TCR breadth was compared between groups using two-sided Wilcoxon rank-sum tests. Entries here come from immuneACCESS through TCRdb and include only in-frame sequences with V and J called. Some clones fail to appear in such tables; in the studies checked, an unresolved V gene covers under half of the shortfall, and the cause of the remainder is unknown. V and J calls and clone size follow that table, whereas D and trimming were derived from the DNA. A total of hundreds of thousands of clones appear in this sample, roughly nine tenths of them only once. Roughly 1.5% of the sample is in the top ten clones.

The material sequenced was peripheral blood, taken in a trial of Ad26.COV2.S vaccine versus placebo. This sequence originates from a person aged 18-60 years who received the Ad26.COV2.S COVID-19 vaccine or a placebo.

Here the CDR3 is given as CAISEAGQETPLHF. The DNA sequence follows: TGTGCCATCAGTGAGGCGGGACAGGAGACACCCCTCCACTTT. This chain is built from TRBV10-3 and TRBJ1-6; 8 bases in the junction line up with TRBD1. The CDR3 covers 14 residues, taking in both the cysteine and the phenylalanine. The sequence is cut down to CDR3 DNA, 42 bases in frame from base 1. Taken from the germline V gene, the CDR1 and CDR2 loops are ENHRY and SYGVKD. Trimming leaves V shorter by 2 bases and J shorter by 11 bases, with the junction holding 5 bases beyond the gene matches.